This T cell receptor (beta chain) was retrieved from a study of post-analysis software for immune sequencing data. Study observations and caveats: Patients had higher frequencies than controls of five TRBV segments, including TRBV5-6, TRBV5-1 and TRBV20-1.

The table lists this clonotype with a few counts. Its antigen is still unknown. The V and J ends lost 6 bases and 0 bases respectively, with 12 bases between them. CDR3 length equals 15 residues. Each TCR beta cDNA library carried unique molecular identifiers. The authors obtained 540,000 or so cDNA molecules from roughly 1.1 to 9.2 million T cells. TCRdb recomputed calls from the PCR reads with MiXCR, one row per CDR3 protein. In the table there are hundreds of thousands of distinct CDR3 sequences, 30% of which are singletons. This TCR was recovered from a girl aged 10 to 17 with multiple sclerosis. The chain combines TRBV12-3 or TRBV12-4 with TRBJ1-3; D not resolved. Sequenced material: blood. CDR3 DNA sequence: TGTGCCAGCAGCCCCGTCGGCCTCTCTGGAAACACCATATATTTT. Protein: CASSPVGLSGNTIYF.